This TCR beta chain was sequenced for a study of OX40 agonist ivuxolimab in advanced cancers. Study-level background: In this cohort, patients received ivuxolimab, an agonistic anti-OX40 (CD134) antibody.

This table comes from immunoSEQ multiplex PCR, and its TCRdb copy is limited to in-frame clones, with some not included. This sample has fewer than 40,000 clones, with roughly 80% found just once. Looked up from germline, CDR1 is GTSNPN and CDR2 is SVGIG (reference sequence). The V end lost 3 bases, the J end lost 1 base, and 11 bases lay between the germline ends. The CDR3 is made up of 14 amino acids. The V and J genes are TRBV30 and TRBJ2-3; D might be TRBD2 (6 bases). Sequencing was performed on CD4+ or CD8+ T cells sorted from blood, taken in a trial of the OX40 agonist ivuxolimab. This receptor was obtained from an adult with an advanced solid tumor such as melanoma, head and neck, liver or kidney cancer. The CDR3 DNA sequence: TGTGCCTGGAGCATGGCGGGGCGCACAGATACGCAGTATTTT. Translating it yields CAWSMAGRTDTQYF.